Below, 13 T cell receptor beta chains from the same sample are listed, as sequenced in a study of T-cell memory formation after mild COVID-19. TCRdb recomputed calls from the 5' RACE reads with MiXCR, one row per CDR3 protein. The table lists around 220,000 distinct CDR3 sequences, 16% of them singletons. The sample was PBMCs or a T cell subset sorted from them (not recorded which). These receptors all stem from a man between 18 and 35 years old who had mild COVID-19 (a few samples of this study predate the infection). Cell type and time point are not known.

This clonotype has a handful of counts. Being one base from a much bigger clone, this may be a read error. The chain couples TRBV7-2 to TRBJ1-6; D gene uncertain. Germline V gives CDR1 SGHTA, CDR2 FQGNSA. The CDR3 has 14 residues. Trimming removed 1 base at V and 4 bases at J, with 5 bases between. The CDR3 coding sequence is TGTGCCAGCAGCTTAGAACGATATAATTCACCCCTCCACTTT. Amino acids: CASSLERYNSPLHF.

Only a few counts were recorded for this clonotype. The CDR3 loop is CASSLDPADTQYF. The CDR3 region has the DNA TGCGCCAGCAGCCTGGACCCCGCAGATACGCAGTATTTT. V gene TRBV5-1 combines with J gene TRBJ2-3; D is unclear. Germline values: CDR1 SGHRS, CDR2 YFSETQ. The V and J ends lost 4 bases and 4 bases respectively, with 10 bases between them. CDR3 size: 13 residues.

This chain joins TRBV11-2 and TRBJ1-6, with 7 bases fitting TRBD1. The CDR3 has 15 amino acids. CDR1 is SGHAT, CDR2 FQNNGV, per germline. Trimming removed 6 bases from V and 8 bases from J; junction bases left unmatched: 10. Here the CDR3 DNA reads TGTGCCAGCAGGCCATTACAGGGGAGGGATTCACCCCTCCACTTT. It encodes CASRPLQGRDSPLHF.

This clonotype was observed many times. This chain links TRBV5-6 with TRBJ2-3, with D unclear. The CDR3 is 13 residues long. Per germline, CDR1 SGHDT and CDR2 YYEEEE. With 7 bases removed from V and 0 bases from J, the gap between germline ends came to 9 bases. The CDR3 loop is CASGQLSTDTQYF. CDR3 nucleotide sequence: TGTGCCAGCGGCCAACTGAGCACAGATACGCAGTATTTT.

V usage is TRBV5-1 and J usage is TRBJ2-3; D is possibly TRBD2 (6 bases). The CDR3 is 15 residues long. Trimming cost V 6 bases and J 1 base, with 15 bases left between them. Per germline, CDR1 SGHRS and CDR2 YFSETQ. Here the CDR3 reads CASIRGSGGTDTQYF. The DNA of the CDR3 is TGCGCCAGCATCCGAGGTAGCGGAGGCACAGATACGCAGTATTTT.

The chain is built from TRBV5-6 and TRBJ2-5; TRBD2 aligns across 8 bases. The CDR3 runs to 15 residues. After removal of 1 base from V and 2 bases from J, the junction contained 4 bases not matched to a gene. Germline V gives CDR1 SGHDT, CDR2 YYEEEE. CDR3 DNA: TGTGCCAGCAGCTTGCCGGGGGGGAGTCAAGAGACCCAGTACTTC. This translates into CASSLPGGSQETQYF. Supplemented by reference TRBV5-6 and TRBJ2-5, the full variable domain reads DAGVTQSPTHLIKTRGQQVTLRCSPKSGHDTVSWYQQALGQGPQFIFQYYEEEERQRGNFPDRFSGHQFPNYSSELNVNALLLGDSALYLCASSLPGGSQETQYFGPGTRLLVL.

This clonotype was detected a few times. This chain uses TRBV5-1 with TRBJ2-7, with D possibly called TRBD1 or TRBD2 (5 bases each). V lost 7 bases to trimming and J lost 1 base, with 18 bases between them. Germline values: CDR1 SGHRS, CDR2 YFSETQ. This CDR3 is built from 15 residues. CDR3 sequence: CASGENPGRSYEQYV. The CDR3 DNA reads TGCGCCAGCGGCGAGAACCCGGGACGATCCTACGAGCAGTACGTC.

This clonotype was observed a few times. The chain carries TRBV5-1 and TRBJ2-2; 11 nucleotides line up with TRBD1. With 5 bases clipped from V and 7 bases from J, the junction kept 7 bases outside the gene matches. The CDR3 is made up of 15 amino acids. The germline V gene has CDR1 SGHRS and CDR2 YFSETQ. DNA for the CDR3: TGCGCCAGCAGTCTGGACAGGGGGCTCGGCGGGGAGCTGTTTTTT. Amino acid sequence: CASSLDRGLGGELFF.

This clonotype was counted ten times or more. The chain recombines TRBV7-2 with TRBJ2-7; D unresolved. Germline lookup yields CDR1 SGHTA and CDR2 FQGNSA. Deletions cut 3 bases from V and 4 bases from J, with 4 bases between. The CDR3 length is 11 residues. The CDR3 region is CASSFAYEQYF. The DNA of the CDR3 is TGTGCCAGCAGCTTCGCGTACGAGCAGTACTTC.

The J gene is TRBJ1-6, the V gene TRBV18; weak D call: TRBD1 (6 bases). Trimming shortened V by 6 bases and J by 0 bases, and 12 bases separated the two germline ends. The CDR3 runs 16 residues. Per germline, CDR1 KGHSH and CDR2 LQKENI. The DNA of the CDR3 is TGTGCCAGCTCCCAGAACAGGGACTCCTATAATTCACCCCTCCACTTT. Translated: CASSQNRDSYNSPLHF.

The rearrangement joins TRBV19 to TRBJ1-6; unclear D gene. V was shortened by 5 bases and J by 7 bases, with 12 bases between the two germline ends. The CDR3 has 14 residues. Germline V lookup: CDR1 LNHDA, CDR2 SQIVND (reference sequence). CDR3 DNA sequence: TGTGCCAGTAGTCCCCAGGAGCCGAATTCACCCCTCCACTTT. This codes for CASSPQEPNSPLHF.

The chain links TRBV12-3 or TRBV12-4 to TRBJ1-1; D not certain. The CDR3 spans 15 residues. V lost 5 bases, J lost 0 bases, and 13 bases lay in between. The chain's CDR3 is CASSPSYPLNTEAFF. In DNA form, the CDR3 reads TGTGCCAGCAGTCCTTCATACCCTTTGAACACTGAAGCTTTCTTT.

The chain recombines TRBV12-3 or TRBV12-4 with TRBJ2-1, with D perhaps TRBD1 or TRBD2 (5 bases each). V was cut by 6 bases and J by 15 bases, with 18 bases left in between. This CDR3 spans 12 amino acids. As DNA, the CDR3 is TGTGCCAGCAGCCGTGATCTCGGGGACCCGTTCTTC. It is translated as CASSRDLGDPFF.